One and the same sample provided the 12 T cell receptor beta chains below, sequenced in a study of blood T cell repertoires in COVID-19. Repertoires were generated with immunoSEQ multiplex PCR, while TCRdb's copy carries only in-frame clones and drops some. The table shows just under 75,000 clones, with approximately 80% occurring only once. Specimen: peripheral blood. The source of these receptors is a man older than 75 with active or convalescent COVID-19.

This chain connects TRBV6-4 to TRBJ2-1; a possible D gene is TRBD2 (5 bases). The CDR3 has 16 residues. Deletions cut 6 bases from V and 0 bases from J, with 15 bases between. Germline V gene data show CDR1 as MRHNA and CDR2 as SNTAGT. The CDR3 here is CASRPSGTSSYNEQFF. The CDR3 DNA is TGTGCCAGCAGACCCAGCGGAACCAGCTCCTACAATGAGCAGTTCTTC.

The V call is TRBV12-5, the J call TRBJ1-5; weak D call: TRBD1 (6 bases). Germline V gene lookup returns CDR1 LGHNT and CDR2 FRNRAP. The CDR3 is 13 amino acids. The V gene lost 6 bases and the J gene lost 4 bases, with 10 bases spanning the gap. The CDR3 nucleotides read TGTGCTAGTGGCCTTACAGGGAATCAGCCCCAGCATTTT. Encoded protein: CASGLTGNQPQHF.

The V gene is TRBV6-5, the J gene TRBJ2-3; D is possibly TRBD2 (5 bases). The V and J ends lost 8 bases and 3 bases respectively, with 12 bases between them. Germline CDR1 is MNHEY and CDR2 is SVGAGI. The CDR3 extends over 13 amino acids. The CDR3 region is CASQAPGTDTQYF. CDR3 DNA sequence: TGTGCCAGCCAGGCCCCGGGAACAGATACGCAGTATTTT.

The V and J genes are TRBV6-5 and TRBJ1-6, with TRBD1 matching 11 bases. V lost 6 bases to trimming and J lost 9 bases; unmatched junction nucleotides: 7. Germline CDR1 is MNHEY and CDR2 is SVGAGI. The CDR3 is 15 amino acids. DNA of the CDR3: TGTGCCAGCAGCGGACAGGGGGCGATGCGTTCACCCCTCCACTTT. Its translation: CASSGQGAMRSPLHF.

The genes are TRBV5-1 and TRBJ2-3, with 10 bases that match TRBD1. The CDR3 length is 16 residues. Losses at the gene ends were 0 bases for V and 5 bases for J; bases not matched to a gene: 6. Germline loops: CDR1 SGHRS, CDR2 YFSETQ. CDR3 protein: CASSLAGTGVIDTQYF. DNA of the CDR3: TGCGCCAGCAGCTTGGCCGGGACAGGGGTAATAGATACGCAGTATTTT.

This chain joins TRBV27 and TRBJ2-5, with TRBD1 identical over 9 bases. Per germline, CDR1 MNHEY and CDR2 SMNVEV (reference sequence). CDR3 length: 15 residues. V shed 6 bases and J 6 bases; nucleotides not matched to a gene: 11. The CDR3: CASRPTGTGIKTQYF. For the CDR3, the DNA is TGTGCCAGCAGGCCCACCGGGACAGGGATAAAGACCCAGTACTTC.

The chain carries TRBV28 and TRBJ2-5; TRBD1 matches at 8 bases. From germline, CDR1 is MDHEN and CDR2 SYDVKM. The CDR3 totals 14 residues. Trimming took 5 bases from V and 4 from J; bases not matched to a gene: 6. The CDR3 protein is CASSGDRGGETQYF. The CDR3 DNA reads TGTGCCAGCAGTGGAGACAGGGGAGGAGAGACCCAGTACTTC.

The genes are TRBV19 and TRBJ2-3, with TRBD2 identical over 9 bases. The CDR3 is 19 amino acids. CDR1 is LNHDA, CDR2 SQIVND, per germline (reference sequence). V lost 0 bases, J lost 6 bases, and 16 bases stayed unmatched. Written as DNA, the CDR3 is TGTGCCAGTAGTATAGATCGCGTCCAAGCGGGAGGAGCTCCGGATACGCAGTATTTT. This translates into CASSIDRVQAGGAPDTQYF. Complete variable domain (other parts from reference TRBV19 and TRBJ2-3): DGGITQSPKYLFRKEGQNVTLSCEQNLNHDAMYWYRQDPGQGLRLIYYSQIVNDFQKGDIAEGYSVSREKKESFPLTVTSAQKNPTAFYLCASSIDRVQAGGAPDTQYFGPGTRLTVL.

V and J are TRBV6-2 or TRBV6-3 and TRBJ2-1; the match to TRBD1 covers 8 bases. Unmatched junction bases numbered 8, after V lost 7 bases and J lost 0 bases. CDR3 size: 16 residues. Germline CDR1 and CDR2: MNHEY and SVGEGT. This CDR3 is CASTPGTGSSYNEQFF. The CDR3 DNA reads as TGTGCCAGCACCCCCGGGACAGGAAGCTCCTACAATGAGCAGTTCTTC.

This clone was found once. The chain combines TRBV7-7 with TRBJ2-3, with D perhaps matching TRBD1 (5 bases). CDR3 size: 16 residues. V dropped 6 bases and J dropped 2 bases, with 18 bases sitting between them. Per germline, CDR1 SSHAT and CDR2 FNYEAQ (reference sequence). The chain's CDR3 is CASSQGRLGYTDTQYF. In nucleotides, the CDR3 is TGTGCCAGCAGTCAGGGAAGACTGGGATACACAGATACGCAGTATTTT.

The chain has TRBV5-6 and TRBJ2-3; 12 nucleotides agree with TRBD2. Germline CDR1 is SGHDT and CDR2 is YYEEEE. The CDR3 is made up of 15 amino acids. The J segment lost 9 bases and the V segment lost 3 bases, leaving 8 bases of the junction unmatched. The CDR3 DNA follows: TGTGCCAGCAGCTCCCGACTAGCGGGAGATAGGACGCAGTATTTT. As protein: CASSSRLAGDRTQYF.

The CDR3 DNA sequence: TGTGCCAGCAGCCAAGGAAGGGGGCCGAGGGCCAAAAACATTCAGTACTTC. Its protein is CASSQGRGPRAKNIQYF. This chain joins TRBV4-2 and TRBJ2-4, with 7 bases lining up with TRBD1. Germline V gives CDR1 LGHNA, CDR2 YNFKEQ. The CDR3 length is 17 residues. V lost 1 base, J lost 1 base, and 7 bases stayed unmatched.